A selection of T cell receptor beta chains follows, all from one sample in a study of blood T cell repertoires in COVID-19. TCRdb's table, derived via immunoSEQ multiplex PCR, lists solely in-frame clones and lacks some. This table has roughly 160,000 clones, just over 90% appearing once. The sequencing sample was made of peripheral blood. The receptors were gathered from a man younger than 35 with acute or convalescent COVID-19. Both conserved end residues are part of each CDR3. The D gene is left open where the match is weak. The size of a clone is reported for some rows only, either as once, few or many, or as a class for expanded clones.

TRBV19	12	.	TRBJ1-5	.	TGTGCCAGTACGGGGGAAATTCAGCCCCAGCATTTT	CASTGEIQPQHF
TRBV6-5	14	.	TRBJ1-2	.	TGTGCCAGCAGTCAGGGAACAGGGCCCTATGGCTACACCTTC	CASSQGTGPYGYTF
TRBV4-1	17	.	TRBJ2-7	.	TGCGCCAGCAGCCAAGATCCCCCGGACACGAGCTCCTACGAGCAGTACTTC	CASSQDPPDTSSYEQYF
TRBV7-8	14	.	TRBJ1-5	.	TGTGCCAGCAGCCCTTGGGGGGGCAATCAGCCCCAGCATTTT	CASSPWGGNQPQHF
TRBV6-2/TRBV6-3	15	TRBD2	TRBJ2-1	.	TGTGCCAGCAGCCCAGGGAGCGGGAGTAACAATGAGCAGTTCTTC	CASSPGSGSNNEQFF
TRBV30	14	TRBD2	TRBJ2-7	.	TGTGCCTGGAGTAAACTAGCGCGCTCCTACGAGCAGTACTTC	CAWSKLARSYEQYF
TRBV7-8	20	TRBD1	TRBJ2-1	.	TGTGCCAGCAGCCCATGGCGGGACAGGGAACATCGATCGAGGGTGGATGAGCAGTTCTTC	CASSPWRDREHRSRVDEQFF
TRBV3-1/TRBV3-2	19	TRBD2	TRBJ2-2	.	TGTGCCAGCAGCCTCGATGGGTTACTAGCGGGAGATGGGACCGGGGAGCTGTTTTTT	CASSLDGLLAGDGTGELFF
TRBV18	13	.	TRBJ1-1	.	TGTGCCAGCTCGGGGCAGACGAACACTGAAGCTTTCTTT	CASSGQTNTEAFF
TRBV7-9	15	TRBD1	TRBJ2-7	.	TGTGCCAGCAGCCCGGGACAGGGGTTCCCCTACGAGCAGTACTTC	CASSPGQGFPYEQYF
TRBV5-4	14	TRBD2	TRBJ2-5	.	TGTGCCAGCAGCTTGAATAGCGGGGGGGAGACCCAGTACTTC	CASSLNSGGETQYF
TRBV2	11	.	TRBJ2-3	.	TGTGCCAGCAGGCTGACAGGCACGCAGTATTTT	CASRLTGTQYF
TRBV15	13	.	TRBJ1-2	.	TGTGCCACCAGCAGAGAGGGCAGCTATGGCTACACCTTC	CATSREGSYGYTF
TRBV6-5	14	TRBD1	TRBJ1-2	.	TGTGCCAGCAGCCGGGACAGGGGGCAGGGTGGCTACACCTTC	CASSRDRGQGGYTF
TRBV2	14	TRBD1	TRBJ1-5	.	TGTGCCAGCAGTGAAGGACAGGGTAATCAGCCCCAGCATTTT	CASSEGQGNQPQHF
TRBV6-1	18	TRBD1	TRBJ2-3	.	TGTGCCAGCAGTGAACGAAATCCCAGGACAGGGGGAAGAGATACGCAGTATTTT	CASSERNPRTGGRDTQYF
TRBV5-4	13	.	TRBJ1-3	.	TGTGCCAGCACTAAGCTTCCTGGAAACACCATATATTTT	CASTKLPGNTIYF
TRBV7-9	13	.	TRBJ1-1	once	TGTGCCAGCAGCTCGGCGGTGAACACTGAAGCTTTCTTT	CASSSAVNTEAFF
TRBV2	13	TRBD1	TRBJ2-1	.	TGTGCCAGCAGTACGGACAGGGGCGATGAGCAGTTCTTC	CASSTDRGDEQFF
TRBV9	15	TRBD1	TRBJ1-5	.	TGTGCCAGCAGCGCTCTGGACAGGGTTTTGGAGCCCCAGCATTTT	CASSALDRVLEPQHF
TRBV3-1/TRBV3-2	17	TRBD2	TRBJ2-5	.	TGTGCCAGCAGCCTCAAAGGAGGGAGCGGGGGGCAAGAGACCCAGTACTTC	CASSLKGGSGGQETQYF
TRBV7-9	11	.	TRBJ1-4	few	TGTGCCAGCAGCCGCAGTGAAAAACTGTTTTTT	CASSRSEKLFF
TRBV7-9	16	TRBD1	TRBJ2-3	once	TGTGCCAGCAGCCCCCGACAGGGTAGGGTCACAGATACGCAGTATTTT	CASSPRQGRVTDTQYF
TRBV5-1	14	TRBD2	TRBJ2-7	few	TGCGCCAGCGCAGCGACTAGCGGGGGCTACGAGCAGTACTTC	CASAATSGGYEQYF
TRBV6-5	14	.	TRBJ1-2	.	TGTGCCAGCAGCCTCCTGTCCTTTAACTATGGCTACACCTTC	CASSLLSFNYGYTF
TRBV5-1	15	TRBD2	TRBJ2-5	once	TGCGCCAGCAGCACCGGGACTAGCGGGAGAGAGACCCAGTACTTC	CASSTGTSGRETQYF